A selection of T cell receptor beta chains follows, all from one sample in a study of CD8 T cells in ankylosing spondylitis. TCRdb re-called the 5' RACE reads with MiXCR, one entry per CDR3 protein. The sample has around 440,000 distinct CDR3 sequences, 17% seen once. The sequenced material came from blood, either unsorted or a sorted T cell fraction (not recorded which). These receptors came from a male donor with ankylosing spondylitis. The CDR3 runs from the conserved cysteine through the conserved F or W. The order of the fields is D gene, J gene, clone size, V gene, CDR3 protein, CDR3 DNA. The D gene is left open where the match is weak. Not every row has a clone size; where given, it reads once, few, many or a size class.

d_gene: TRBD1
j_gene: TRBJ2-3
abundance: .
v_gene: TRBV20-1
CDR3aa: CSARRGTGTTQYF
CDR3nt: TGCAGTGCCAGACGCGGGACAGGCACCACGCAGTATTTT

d_gene: .
j_gene: TRBJ1-3
abundance: .
v_gene: TRBV18
CDR3aa: CASSPSTSNSGNTIYF
CDR3nt: TGTGCCAGCTCACCGTCCACATCGAACTCTGGAAACACCATATATTTT

d_gene: .
j_gene: TRBJ1-6
abundance: few
v_gene: TRBV5-1
CDR3aa: CASSSGDGYNSPLHF
CDR3nt: TGCGCCAGCAGCTCCGGGGACGGCTATAATTCACCCCTCCACTTT

d_gene: TRBD2
j_gene: TRBJ2-1
abundance: .
v_gene: TRBV4-2
CDR3aa: CASSPQTSGGAGEQFF
CDR3nt: TGTGCCAGCAGCCCGCAGACTAGCGGGGGGGCAGGGGAGCAGTTCTTC

d_gene: TRBD2
j_gene: TRBJ2-1
abundance: few
v_gene: TRBV10-3
CDR3aa: CAIRGLAGSKDEQFF
CDR3nt: TGTGCCATCAGAGGACTAGCGGGGTCTAAGGATGAGCAGTTCTTC

d_gene: TRBD1
j_gene: TRBJ1-1
abundance: few
v_gene: TRBV5-1
CDR3aa: CASSLGDRGARTEAFF
CDR3nt: TGCGCCAGCAGCTTGGGGGACAGGGGGGCTAGGACTGAAGCTTTCTTT

d_gene: .
j_gene: TRBJ1-2
abundance: .
v_gene: TRBV7-2
CDR3aa: CASSLEGPTVPIRYTF
CDR3nt: TGTGCCAGCAGCTTAGAGGGTCCGACAGTTCCCATACGCTACACCTTC

d_gene: .
j_gene: TRBJ2-3
abundance: few
v_gene: TRBV9
CDR3aa: CASSPGGGPTTDTQYF
CDR3nt: TGTGCCAGCAGCCCCGGGGGCGGACCAACCACAGATACGCAGTATTTT

d_gene: .
j_gene: TRBJ2-5
abundance: .
v_gene: TRBV11-3
CDR3aa: CASSSYSDGETQYF
CDR3nt: TGTGCCAGCAGCTCCTACAGCGATGGGGAGACCCAGTACTTC

d_gene: TRBD2
j_gene: TRBJ2-2
abundance: .
v_gene: TRBV20-1
CDR3aa: CSVGLAGRSAGELFF
CDR3nt: TGCAGTGTAGGACTGGCCGGGAGGTCGGCCGGGGAGCTGTTTTTT

d_gene: TRBD2
j_gene: TRBJ2-1
abundance: few
v_gene: TRBV4-3
CDR3aa: CASSRGTSGSTRNEQFF
CDR3nt: TGCGCCAGCAGCCGGGGGACTAGCGGGTCCACTAGGAATGAGCAGTTCTTC

d_gene: .
j_gene: TRBJ2-7
abundance: many
v_gene: TRBV5-1
CDR3aa: CASSSGVSYEQYF
CDR3nt: TGCGCCAGCAGCTCGGGGGTCTCCTACGAGCAGTACTTC

d_gene: .
j_gene: TRBJ1-1
abundance: .
v_gene: TRBV24-1
CDR3aa: CATSDPLDTEAFF
CDR3nt: TGTGCCACCAGTGACCCCCTGGACACTGAAGCTTTCTTT

d_gene: .
j_gene: TRBJ2-7
abundance: few
v_gene: TRBV7-2
CDR3aa: CASSNGYYEQYF
CDR3nt: TGTGCCAGCAGCAATGGCTATTACGAGCAGTACTTC

d_gene: TRBD1
j_gene: TRBJ2-1
abundance: .
v_gene: TRBV14
CDR3aa: CASSGTGRNEQFF
CDR3nt: TGTGCCAGCAGCGGGACAGGGAGGAATGAGCAGTTCTTC

d_gene: .
j_gene: TRBJ1-6
abundance: .
v_gene: TRBV9
CDR3aa: CASSFYREGGSPLHF
CDR3nt: TGTGCCAGCAGCTTCTACAGGGAAGGGGGTTCACCCCTCCACTTT

d_gene: TRBD1
j_gene: TRBJ1-6
abundance: few
v_gene: TRBV5-1
CDR3aa: CASSGGQGEASPLHF
CDR3nt: TGCGCCAGCAGCGGGGGACAGGGGGAAGCTTCACCCCTCCACTTT

d_gene: .
j_gene: TRBJ1-6
abundance: .
v_gene: TRBV3-1
CDR3aa: CASSPRLTGSPLHF
CDR3nt: TGTGCCAGCAGCCCCAGATTAACGGGTTCACCCCTCCACTTT

d_gene: .
j_gene: TRBJ1-6
abundance: few
v_gene: TRBV20-1
CDR3aa: CSARDEQGASYNSPLHF
CDR3nt: TGCAGTGCTAGAGATGAACAAGGGGCCTCCTATAATTCACCCCTCCACTTT

d_gene: .
j_gene: TRBJ2-2
abundance: .
v_gene: TRBV12-3/TRBV12-4
CDR3aa: CASSLGLGAGAGELFF
CDR3nt: TGTGCCAGCAGTTTGGGACTGGGGGCAGGGGCCGGGGAGCTGTTTTTT

d_gene: TRBD2
j_gene: TRBJ2-1
abundance: .
v_gene: TRBV2
CDR3aa: CASRKLAGGSYNEQFF
CDR3nt: TGTGCCAGCCGAAAATTAGCGGGAGGGTCCTACAATGAGCAGTTCTTC

d_gene: .
j_gene: TRBJ1-6
abundance: few
v_gene: TRBV6-5
CDR3aa: CASSIQGYSPLHF
CDR3nt: TGTGCCAGCAGTATACAGGGTTACTCACCCCTCCACTTT

d_gene: TRBD1
j_gene: TRBJ2-7
abundance: .
v_gene: TRBV5-1
CDR3aa: CASSFGGQGAGEQYF
CDR3nt: TGCGCCAGCAGCTTCGGTGGACAGGGGGCGGGCGAGCAGTACTTC

d_gene: .
j_gene: TRBJ2-5
abundance: few
v_gene: TRBV6-5
CDR3aa: CASSSIPGRAWETQYF
CDR3nt: TGTGCCAGCAGTTCGATCCCAGGCCGCGCGTGGGAGACCCAGTACTTC

d_gene: TRBD1
j_gene: TRBJ2-1
abundance: many
v_gene: TRBV20-1
CDR3aa: CSAHNPGQGHNEQFF
CDR3nt: TGCAGTGCACACAACCCCGGACAGGGTCACAATGAGCAGTTCTTC

d_gene: .
j_gene: TRBJ2-3
abundance: many
v_gene: TRBV5-1
CDR3aa: CASSLELADPDTQYF
CDR3nt: TGCGCCAGCAGCTTGGAACTAGCAGACCCAGATACGCAGTATTTT

d_gene: .
j_gene: TRBJ1-6
abundance: few
v_gene: TRBV20-1
CDR3aa: CSAVDRSSYNSPLHF
CDR3nt: TGCAGTGCTGTTGACCGATCCTCCTATAATTCACCCCTCCACTTT

d_gene: TRBD1
j_gene: TRBJ2-1
abundance: .
v_gene: TRBV28
CDR3aa: CASSLLFPQGARNEQFF
CDR3nt: TGTGCCAGCAGTTTACTCTTTCCCCAGGGGGCGCGCAATGAGCAGTTCTTC

d_gene: .
j_gene: TRBJ1-2
abundance: few
v_gene: TRBV29-1
CDR3aa: CSQRLQGRYGYTF
CDR3nt: TGCAGCCAACGCCTTCAGGGACGGTATGGCTACACCTTC

d_gene: .
j_gene: TRBJ2-5
abundance: few
v_gene: TRBV7-6
CDR3aa: CASSLGGSHETQYF
CDR3nt: TGTGCCAGCAGCTTAGGGGGCAGTCATGAGACCCAGTACTTC

d_gene: .
j_gene: TRBJ1-5
abundance: many
v_gene: TRBV6-6
CDR3aa: CASRGGDGQPQHF
CDR3nt: TGTGCCAGCAGAGGGGGGGATGGCCAGCCCCAGCATTTT

d_gene: TRBD2
j_gene: TRBJ2-7
abundance: .
v_gene: TRBV7-2
CDR3aa: CASSLKAGVEQYF
CDR3nt: TGTGCCAGCAGCCTTAAAGCGGGAGTCGAGCAGTACTTC

d_gene: .
j_gene: TRBJ2-2
abundance: few
v_gene: TRBV3-1
CDR3aa: CASRRGGGNTGELFF
CDR3nt: TGTGCCAGCAGGAGAGGGGGTGGGAACACCGGGGAGCTGTTTTTT

d_gene: TRBD1
j_gene: TRBJ1-1
abundance: many
v_gene: TRBV12-3/TRBV12-4
CDR3aa: CASIQGTGGANTEAFF
CDR3nt: TGTGCCAGCATCCAGGGTACAGGGGGCGCGAACACTGAAGCTTTCTTT

d_gene: .
j_gene: TRBJ2-5
abundance: few
v_gene: TRBV5-1
CDR3aa: CASSGTAQLETQYF
CDR3nt: TGCGCCAGCAGCGGGACGGCGCAGCTCGAGACCCAGTACTTC

d_gene: .
j_gene: TRBJ1-2
abundance: .
v_gene: TRBV18
CDR3aa: CASSPPLKDYGYTF
CDR3nt: TGTGCCAGCTCACCACCTCTCAAGGACTATGGCTACACCTTC

d_gene: .
j_gene: TRBJ1-5
abundance: few
v_gene: TRBV20-1
CDR3aa: CSARDILNAPQHF
CDR3nt: TGCAGTGCGCGGGACATTCTTAATGCGCCCCAGCATTTT

d_gene: TRBD1
j_gene: TRBJ1-2
abundance: .
v_gene: TRBV7-9
CDR3aa: CASSPQGGGAGYTF
CDR3nt: TGTGCCAGCAGCCCGCAAGGAGGGGGCGCGGGCTACACCTTC

d_gene: .
j_gene: TRBJ2-3
abundance: few
v_gene: TRBV11-3
CDR3aa: CASSLIGTVESTQYF
CDR3nt: TGTGCCAGCAGCTTAATTGGGACTGTTGAAAGTACGCAGTATTTT

d_gene: TRBD2
j_gene: TRBJ2-7
abundance: .
v_gene: TRBV28
CDR3aa: CATRLASSYEQYF
CDR3nt: TGTGCCACCAGACTAGCGAGCTCCTACGAGCAGTACTTC

d_gene: TRBD1
j_gene: TRBJ2-3
abundance: few
v_gene: TRBV7-2
CDR3aa: CASSLKTGSDTQYF
CDR3nt: TGTGCCAGCAGCCTAAAGACAGGGTCAGATACGCAGTATTTT

d_gene: TRBD1
j_gene: TRBJ2-3
abundance: .
v_gene: TRBV24-1
CDR3aa: CATSDYRGRGDTQYF
CDR3nt: TGTGCCACCAGTGATTACAGGGGGCGAGGAGATACGCAGTATTTT

d_gene: TRBD2
j_gene: TRBJ2-7
abundance: many
v_gene: TRBV12-3/TRBV12-4
CDR3aa: CASGSGSYEQYF
CDR3nt: TGTGCCAGCGGTAGCGGGAGCTACGAGCAGTACTTC

d_gene: .
j_gene: TRBJ1-2
abundance: .
v_gene: TRBV7-2
CDR3aa: CASSLGGTGKNYGYTF
CDR3nt: TGTGCCAGCAGCTTAGGGGGGACGGGTAAAAACTATGGCTACACCTTC

d_gene: .
j_gene: TRBJ1-3
abundance: many
v_gene: TRBV5-1
CDR3aa: CASSLEHGSGNTIYF
CDR3nt: TGCGCCAGCAGCTTGGAGCACGGCTCTGGAAACACCATATATTTT

d_gene: .
j_gene: TRBJ2-3
abundance: .
v_gene: TRBV12-3/TRBV12-4
CDR3aa: CASTEGGTGTQYF
CDR3nt: TGTGCCAGCACCGAGGGGGGTACTGGTACGCAGTATTTT

d_gene: .
j_gene: TRBJ2-7
abundance: .
v_gene: TRBV12-3/TRBV12-4
CDR3aa: CASSFQGSPEQYF
CDR3nt: TGTGCCAGCAGTTTTCAGGGAAGCCCCGAGCAGTACTTC

d_gene: .
j_gene: TRBJ1-1
abundance: .
v_gene: TRBV12-3/TRBV12-4
CDR3aa: CASSIRPNTEAFF
CDR3nt: TGTGCCAGCAGTATTCGGCCCAACACTGAAGCTTTCTTT

d_gene: .
j_gene: TRBJ1-5
abundance: few
v_gene: TRBV20-1
CDR3aa: CSASGGGNQPQHF
CDR3nt: TGCAGTGCTAGTGGGGGGGGCAATCAGCCCCAGCATTTT

d_gene: .
j_gene: TRBJ1-3
abundance: few
v_gene: TRBV12-3/TRBV12-4
CDR3aa: CASSPYGGRAGNTIYF
CDR3nt: TGTGCCAGCAGTCCCTACGGCGGCAGGGCTGGAAACACCATATATTTT